The next 15 T cell receptor beta chains were all read from a single sample in a study of blood T cell repertoires in COVID-19. Using immunoSEQ multiplex PCR, the repertoire was profiled, and TCRdb retains in-frame clones only, with some absent. The repertoire holds roughly 120,000 clones, with roughly 87% as singletons. The specimen was peripheral blood. The receptors here all came from a human donor in a cohort sampled during active COVID-19.

The rearrangement joins TRBV19 to TRBJ2-5; the D is unclear. CDR1 and CDR2 from the germline V gene are LNHDA and SQIVND (reference sequence). V lost 3 bases to trimming and J lost 5 bases, with 10 bases between them. The CDR3 spans 13 residues. CDR3 residues: CASSMGPWETQYF. For the CDR3, the DNA is TGTGCCAGTAGTATGGGCCCCTGGGAGACCCAGTACTTC.

This clone was counted once. This chain links TRBV11-2 with TRBJ1-4, with 10 bases lining up with TRBD1. Trimming at V came to 4 bases and at J to 6 bases, leaving 5 bases not matched to a gene. The CDR3 covers 15 residues. Looked up from germline, CDR1 is SGHAT and CDR2 is FQNNGV. CDR3 loop: CASSSTGQGYEKLFF. In DNA, the CDR3 is TGTGCCAGCAGCTCCACGGGACAGGGGTATGAAAAACTGTTTTTT.

Only one count was recorded for this clone. This chain connects TRBV5-4 to TRBJ1-4, with 8 bases fitting TRBD1. After removal of 2 bases from V and 12 bases from J, the junction contained 9 bases not matched to a gene. CDR1 and CDR2 from the germline V gene are SGHNT and YYREEE (reference sequence). The CDR3 totals 14 residues. The DNA for the CDR3 is TGTGCCAGCAGCTTAAAATTAGGACAGGGAGAACTGTTTTTT. Protein product: CASSLKLGQGELFF.

Concerning this clone itself: This same CDR3 is encoded by further DNA sequences in the sample. The chain combines TRBV28 with TRBJ1-5, with 7 positions matching TRBD1. This CDR3 has 15 amino acids. CDR1 and CDR2 from the germline V gene are MDHEN and SYDVKM. With 4 bases clipped from V and 2 bases from J, the junction kept 5 bases outside the gene matches. The CDR3 loop reads CASSSQGSGNQPQHF. CDR3 DNA: TGTGCCAGCAGTTCACAGGGGTCTGGCAATCAGCCCCAGCATTTT.

The rearrangement links TRBV4-2 to TRBJ2-7, with 7 bases that match TRBD2. CDR3 length: 16 amino acids. The trim removed 4 bases at V and 4 bases at J, leaving 13 bases unmatched. Germline V gene data show CDR1 as LGHNA and CDR2 as YNFKEQ. The CDR3 bases are TGTGCCAGCAGCCCGGCCGGGGAGGGCGCGGTGTACGAGCAGTACTTC. Translated, it gives CASSPAGEGAVYEQYF.

This rearrangement joins TRBV5-8 to TRBJ2-5; 10 bases map to TRBD2. Trimming cost V 5 bases and J 4 bases; bases outside gene matches: 11. This CDR3 comprises 16 residues. Germline values: CDR1 SGHTS, CDR2 YDEGEE. The CDR3 is CASRNKLAGGRETQYF. CDR3 in DNA: TGTGCCAGCAGGAACAAATTAGCGGGAGGACGAGAGACCCAGTACTTC.

The rearrangement links TRBV5-1 to TRBJ1-4, with D perhaps TRBD1 (6 bases). Germline values: CDR1 SGHRS, CDR2 YFSETQ. V shed 0 bases and J shed 6 bases, with 12 bases lying between them. The CDR3 sequence is 15 residues long. The chain's CDR3 is CASSLVGTRHEKLFF. The CDR3 DNA reads TGCGCCAGCAGCTTGGTTGGGACAAGGCATGAAAAACTGTTTTTT.

CDR3 residues: CASSLALETQYF. The CDR3 DNA sequence: TGTGCCAGCAGCTTGGCCCTAGAGACCCAGTACTTC. The genes are TRBV5-5 and TRBJ2-5, with D uncertain. V lost 0 bases and J lost 4, with 4 bases in between. CDR3 length: 12 amino acids. Germline loops: CDR1 SGHKS, CDR2 YYEKEE (reference sequence).

In this sample, this clone turned up once. The chain uses TRBV5-4 and TRBJ1-1; 7 bases fit TRBD1. Germline V gene data show CDR1 as SGHNT and CDR2 as YYREEE (reference sequence). This CDR3 is 16 amino acids long. V shed 4 bases, J shed 6 bases, and the junction held 15 bases outside the gene matches. The CDR3 DNA reads TGTGCCAGCAGCCTCAAGACAGGGTCTCTGGGAGCTGAAGCTTTCTTT. This codes for CASSLKTGSLGAEAFF.

This clone was seen once. The V gene is TRBV13, the J gene TRBJ1-2; 10 positions agree with TRBD1. J gave up 10 bases and V 0 bases, and 8 bases lay outside the gene matches. Per germline, CDR1 PRHDT and CDR2 FYEKMQ (reference sequence). The CDR3 is 15 amino acids. CDR3 coding DNA: TGTGCCAGCAGCTTAGGCCTTGGGACAGGGGCCTCCTACACCTTC. Amino acids: CASSLGLGTGASYTF.

The chain couples TRBV4-1 to TRBJ1-5; D gene unclear. Per the germline V gene, CDR1 is MGHRA and CDR2 is YSYEKL. This CDR3 has 16 amino acids. Between the trimmed V and J ends, which lost 0 bases and 5 bases, there was a span of 14 bases. This CDR3 reads CASSQDWSGPYQPQHF. The DNA for the CDR3 is TGCGCCAGCAGCCAAGATTGGTCAGGTCCTTATCAGCCCCAGCATTTT.

The chain couples TRBV5-5 to TRBJ1-4; 10 nucleotides align to TRBD1. The trim removed 2 bases at V and 5 bases at J, leaving 3 bases unmatched. Per germline, CDR1 SGHKS and CDR2 YYEKEE (reference sequence). The CDR3 consists of 15 residues. CDR3 nucleotides: TGTGCCAGCAGCTTTCCGGGACAGGGGAATGAAAAACTGTTTTTT. Protein sequence: CASSFPGQGNEKLFF. Based on the CDR3 plus reference TRBV5-5 and TRBJ1-4, the full variable domain is DAGVTQSPTHLIKTRGQQVTLRCSPISGHKSVSWYQQVLGQGPQFIFQYYEKEERGRGNFPDRFSARQFPNYSSELNVNALLLGDSALYLCASSFPGQGNEKLFFGSGTQLSVL.

The chain uses TRBV3-1 (or the pseudogene TRBV3-2) and TRBJ1-3, with a tentative D call TRBD1 (6 bases). V lost 4 bases, J lost 3 bases, and 7 bases lay in between. The germline CDR1 and CDR2 sequences are LGHDT and YNNKEL (reference sequence). The CDR3 covers 13 residues. Here the CDR3 reads CASSRTVGNTIYF. CDR3 bases: TGTGCCAGCAGCCGGACAGTTGGAAACACCATATATTTT.

The chain carries TRBV10-1 and TRBJ2-3; D might be TRBD1 (6 bases). The CDR3 spans 15 residues. V was pared by 6 bases and J by 2 bases, with 15 bases between. Germline V gene data show CDR1 as WNHNN and CDR2 as SYGVQD (reference sequence). The CDR3 region has the DNA TGCGCCAGCAGCTCCCGGGACACCACCACAGATACGCAGTATTTT. Encoded protein: CASSSRDTTTDTQYF.

The chain joins TRBV5-5 to TRBJ2-5; tentatively, D is TRBD2 (6 bases). The CDR3 spans 16 residues. The germline V gene has CDR1 SGHKS and CDR2 YYEKEE (reference sequence). V gave up 3 bases and J gave up 1 base, with 16 bases separating them. The CDR3 DNA reads TGTGCCAGCAGCTCGTACGTGGGGCGGGGCCAAGAGACCCAGTACTTC. It translates to CASSSYVGRGQETQYF.